The subject of this entry is one T cell receptor beta chain. This clone was detected only once. The antigen this receptor binds is unknown. Base qualities are missing; no much larger clone stands one base away. The source of the sample is a study of T cells in localized non-small cell lung cancer (dated by TCRdb to about 2020). Study-wide context: Comparing tumors with uninvolved tumor-adjacent lungs, the study looked at the T cell repertoires of 220 or so patients with early-stage NSCLC. The cohort was made up of a few hundred treatment-naive NSCLC patients whose localized lung tumors had been resected. NSCLC patients had a mean age of roughly 66 years, and around 140 were male and 85 to 110 female. Overall results and qualifications from the work: Uninvolved tumor-adjacent lung showed the highest T cell clonality, higher than tumor, which suggests more focused antigenic responses in the uninvolved tumor-adjacent lung. Because multi-region sequencing of the tumors was not done, intratumor heterogeneity could not be ruled out. A median of approximately 53 of the top 100 tumor clones turned up in the paired uninvolved adjacent lung, and 25 to 30 of those clones also ranked among the top 100 of that same adjacent lung. Longer overall survival was associated with higher blood T cell density, whereas shorter survival was associated with higher adjacent-lung clonality. Since the design was exploratory, TCR variables were selected using unadjusted p-values with no false-discovery rate correction.

Trimming removed 6 bases from V and 6 bases from J; the gene matches leave 11 bases unexplained. The germline V gene (reference sequence) sets CDR1 to MNHNY and CDR2 to SVGAGI. The CDR3 has 15 amino acids, counting the end cysteine and phenylalanine. Solely the CDR3 DNA is kept, with 45 bases framed from the first base. At diagnosis, tumor, uninvolved tumor-adjacent lung and peripheral blood were collected and then preserved as a mix of FFPE and fresh-frozen material. For TCR repertoire profiling, blood samples were analyzed in the form of peripheral blood mononuclear cells. The immunoSEQ Assay was used to sequence TCR beta CDR3 regions from DNA. As for the original processing: T cell density was computed as TCR beta template counts normalized to usable DNA estimated by amplifying housekeeping genes. Richness was estimated using the preseqR package, with extrapolation to 400,000 templates for PBMC samples and to 120,000 templates for tissue samples. Clonality was defined as one minus Pielou's evenness. Differential abundance testing on productive amino-acid clonotypes, with a minimum total count of 5 and an alpha of 0.1, was used to identify tissue-enriched TCRs. The Jaccard Index and the Morisita Overlap Index were used to measure how much the repertoires overlapped between compartments. GLIPH clustered TCR beta CDR3s with public tetramer-defined viral CDR3s; viral motifs required at least three viral sequences plus V-gene enrichment. In its TCRdb copy, this immuneACCESS table keeps in-frame sequences only and misses some clones. Where compared with another copy, unresolved V genes explain less than half of these, and the others have no known cause. From that table come the V and J calls and clone size; the DNA was used to work out D and trimming. This sample gives tens of thousands of clones in total; less than 80% of them show up just once. About two fifths of the sample is held by the ten biggest clonotypes.

Material: peripheral blood, obtained before any cancer treatment. The receptor comes from a male donor aged 60 or older with stage II squamous cell lung carcinoma. The rearrangement combines TRBV6-6 with TRBJ1-5; TRBD1 aligns with 7 central bases. CDR3 region: CASSPTTGLGQPQHF. The DNA sequence is as follows: TGTGCCAGCAGCCCTACGACAGGGCTCGGTCAGCCCCAGCATTTT.